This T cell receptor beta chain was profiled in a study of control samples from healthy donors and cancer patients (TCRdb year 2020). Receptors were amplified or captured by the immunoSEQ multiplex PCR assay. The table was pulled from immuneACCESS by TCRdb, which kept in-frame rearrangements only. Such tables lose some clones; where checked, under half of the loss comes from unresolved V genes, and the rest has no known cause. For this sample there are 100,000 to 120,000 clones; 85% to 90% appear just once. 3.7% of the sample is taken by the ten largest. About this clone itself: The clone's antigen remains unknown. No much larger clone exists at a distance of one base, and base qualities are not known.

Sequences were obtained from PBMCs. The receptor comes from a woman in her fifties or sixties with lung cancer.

This receptor carries the CDR3 CASSLGEGDGYTF. In nucleotides, the sequence is TGCGCCAGCAGCTTGGGAGAGGGGGATGGCTACACCTTC. The sequence is built from TRBV5-1 and TRBJ1-2; a tentative D call is TRBD1 (6 bases match). Trimming removed 0 bases from V and 6 bases from J, leaving 9 bases between the germline ends. The CDR3 measures 13 amino acids from cysteine to phenylalanine. Only the CDR3 DNA stays, 39 bases, in frame from base 1. CDR1 and CDR2 (SGHRS, YFSETQ) derive from the germline V gene.